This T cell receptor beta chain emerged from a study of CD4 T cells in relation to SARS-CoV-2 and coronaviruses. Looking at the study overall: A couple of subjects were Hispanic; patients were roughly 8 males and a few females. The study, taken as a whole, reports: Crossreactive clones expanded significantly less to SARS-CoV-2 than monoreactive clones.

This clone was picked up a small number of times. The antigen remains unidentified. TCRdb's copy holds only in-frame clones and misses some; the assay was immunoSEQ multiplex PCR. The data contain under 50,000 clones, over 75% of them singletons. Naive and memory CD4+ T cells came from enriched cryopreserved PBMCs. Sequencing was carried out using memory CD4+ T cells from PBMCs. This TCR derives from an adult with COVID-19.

The CDR3 is CASSGGLKETQYF. CDR3 in DNA: TGTGCCAGCAGCGGAGGGTTAAAAGAGACCCAGTACTTC. This chain uses TRBV6-5 with TRBJ2-5, with D perhaps matching TRBD2 (6 bases). Trimming removed 6 bases from V and 3 bases from J, with 11 bases in between. Germline CDR1 is MNHEY and CDR2 is SVGAGI. This CDR3 region has 13 residues.